This T cell receptor (beta chain) was identified during a study of T cell repertoires in cytomegalovirus infection. Whole-study findings and limits: CMV carriers having the relevant HLA were flagged by cumulative public TCR beta family frequency.

Trimming took 0 bases from V and 2 from J; bases not matched to a gene: 3. The CDR3 spans 16 residues. Germline CDR1 reads SGHVS; CDR2 reads FQNEAQ. Remarks on this clonotype: The target antigen is unknown.

Via MiXCR, TCRdb re-called the reads, giving one row per CDR3 protein. The data contain 300,000 to 400,000 distinct CDR3 sequences, roughly 25% of them seen just once; the ten biggest clones take up roughly 14%. Sequences were derived from cultured PBMCs, sampled from culture after CMV antigen stimulation. This rearrangement joins TRBV7-8 to TRBJ2-7, with TRBD2 identical over 11 bases. The TCR comes from a human donor in good health (CMV status not recorded). Some clones in this sample may be carry-over from other donors' samples. This CDR3 is CASSLAGTSGTYEQYF. DNA for the CDR3: TGTGCCAGCAGCTTAGCCGGGACTAGCGGCACCTACGAGCAGTACTTC. The full variable domain, in which reference TRBV7-8 and TRBJ2-7 provide the parts outside the CDR3, is GAGVSQSPRYKVAKRGQDVALRCDPISGHVSLFWYQQALGQGPEFLTYFQNEAQLDKSGLPSDRFFAERPEGSVSTLKIQRTQQEDSAVYLCASSLAGTSGTYEQYFGPGTRLTVT.